Shown below are 3 T cell receptor beta chains from a single sample sequenced in a study of blood T cells in healthy people across ages. Alongside a J-beta primer mix, a sample-barcoded 5' primer served in a second PCR lasting roughly 6 to 11 cycles. TCRdb independently ran MiXCR on the 5' RACE reads; one entry per CDR3 protein. The sample holds about 670,000 distinct CDR3 sequences, 40% to 45% seen once. Specimen: blood. The receptor set was obtained from a man older than 75 in good health.

This clonotype was seen repeatedly, ten times or more. The V call is TRBV11-2, the J call TRBJ2-5; D gene ambiguous. Trimming removed 0 bases at V and 7 bases at J, with 15 bases between. Germline values: CDR1 SGHAT, CDR2 FQNNGV. The CDR3 length is 15 residues. The CDR3 here is CASSLELGGSRTQYF. In DNA, the CDR3 is TGTGCCAGCAGCTTAGAACTTGGCGGAAGCCGGACCCAGTACTTC. Combining the CDR3 with reference TRBV11-2 and TRBJ2-5 gives the whole variable domain EAGVAQSPRYKIIEKRQSVAFWCNPISGHATLYWYQQILGQGPKLLIQFQNNGVVDDSQLPKDRFSAERLKGVDSTLKIQPAKLEDSAVYLCASSLELGGSRTQYFGPGTRLLVL.

This clonotype was observed once. A junction boundary mismatches the germline segment, possibly from a read error. CDR3 DNA: TGTGCCAGCAGCTTACTAGGGGCAACTAATGAAAAACTGTCTTTT. It specifies CASSLLGATNEKLSF. The gene calls are TRBV7-2 and TRBJ1-4; a weak D match, TRBD1 (5 bases). Per the germline V gene, CDR1 is SGHTA and CDR2 is FQGNSA. The CDR3 is made up of 15 amino acids.

A remark on this clonotype: A much larger clone is a single base away; this may be a read error. The genes are TRBV6-2 or TRBV6-3 and TRBJ2-1; D may be TRBD1 or TRBD2 (6 bases each). The CDR3 has 13 amino acids. CDR1 is MNHEY, CDR2 SVGEGT, per germline. As DNA, the CDR3 is TGTGCCAGCAGTTACGTAGGGGGGAATGAGGAGTTCTTC. It encodes CASSYVGGNEEFF.